This T cell receptor beta chain comes out of a study of a mutant IDH1 vaccine in newly diagnosed glioma. Per the germline V gene, CDR1 is SGHDT and CDR2 is YYEEEE. The length of the CDR3 is 15 residues. The V end lost 1 base, the J end lost 4 bases, and 12 bases lay between the germline ends. The time point was: baseline, week 1 (first vaccination visit). As for treatment: pre-vaccination baseline after standard-of-care therapy. TCRdb's copy holds only in-frame clones and misses some; the assay was immunoSEQ multiplex PCR. The sample has some 67,000 clones, around four fifths seen once. The sample in question was peripheral blood mononuclear cells (PBMCs), obtained from a glioma patient treated with radiotherapy, temozolomide or both. The TCR originated in a woman between 18 and 30 years old with glioma. Some clones in this sample may be carry-over from other donors' samples. The V call is TRBV5-6, the J call TRBJ2-1, with D tentatively TRBD2 (5 bases). The CDR3 loop is CASSLTRDGYNEQFF. For the CDR3, the DNA is TGTGCCAGCAGCTTGACGAGGGATGGGTACAATGAGCAGTTCTTC.